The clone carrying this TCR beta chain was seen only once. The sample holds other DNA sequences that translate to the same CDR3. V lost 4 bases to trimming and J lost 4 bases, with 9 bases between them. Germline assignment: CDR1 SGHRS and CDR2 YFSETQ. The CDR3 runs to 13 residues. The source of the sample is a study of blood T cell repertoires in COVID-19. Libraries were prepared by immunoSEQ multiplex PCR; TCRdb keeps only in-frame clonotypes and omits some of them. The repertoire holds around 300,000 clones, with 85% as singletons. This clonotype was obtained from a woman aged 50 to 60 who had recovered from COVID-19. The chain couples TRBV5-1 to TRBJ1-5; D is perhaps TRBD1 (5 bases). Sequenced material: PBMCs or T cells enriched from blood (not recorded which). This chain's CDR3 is CASSAQGNQPQHF. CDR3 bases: TGCGCCAGCAGCGCCCAGGGAAATCAGCCCCAGCATTTT.